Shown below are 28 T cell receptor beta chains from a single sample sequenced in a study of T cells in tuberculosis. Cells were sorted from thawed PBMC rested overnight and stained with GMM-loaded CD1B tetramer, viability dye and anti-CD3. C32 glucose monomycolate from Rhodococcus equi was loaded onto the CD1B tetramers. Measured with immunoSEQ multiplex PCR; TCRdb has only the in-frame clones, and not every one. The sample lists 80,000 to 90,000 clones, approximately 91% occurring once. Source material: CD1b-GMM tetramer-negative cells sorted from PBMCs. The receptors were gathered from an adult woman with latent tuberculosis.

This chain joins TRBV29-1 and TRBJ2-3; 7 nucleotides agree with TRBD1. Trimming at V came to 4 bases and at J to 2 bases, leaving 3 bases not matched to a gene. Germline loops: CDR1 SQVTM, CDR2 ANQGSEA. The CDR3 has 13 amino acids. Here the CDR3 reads CSVGGTVTDTQYF. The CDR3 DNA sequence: TGCAGCGTTGGAGGGACAGTCACAGATACGCAGTATTTT.

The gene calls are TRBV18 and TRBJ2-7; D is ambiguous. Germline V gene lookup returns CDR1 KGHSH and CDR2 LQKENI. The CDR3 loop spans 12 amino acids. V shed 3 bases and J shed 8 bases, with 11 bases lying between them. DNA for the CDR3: TGTGCCAGCTCACCGCGCGCTCCGAAGCAGTACTTC. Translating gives CASSPRAPKQYF.

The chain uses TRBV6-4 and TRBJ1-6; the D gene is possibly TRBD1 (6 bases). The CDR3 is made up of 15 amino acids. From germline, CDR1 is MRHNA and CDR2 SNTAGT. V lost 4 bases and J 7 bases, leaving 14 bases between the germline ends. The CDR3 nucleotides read TGTGCCAGCAGTGTTAAGACAGGCCCAAATTCACCCCTCCACTTT. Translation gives CASSVKTGPNSPLHF.

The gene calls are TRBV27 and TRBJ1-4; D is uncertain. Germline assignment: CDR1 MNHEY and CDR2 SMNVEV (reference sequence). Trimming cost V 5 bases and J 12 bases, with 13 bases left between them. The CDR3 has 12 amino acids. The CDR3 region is CASSRPGLELFF. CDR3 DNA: TGTGCCAGCAGTCGCCCGGGATTGGAACTGTTTTTT. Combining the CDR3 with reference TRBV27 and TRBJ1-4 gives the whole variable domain EAQVTQNPRYLITVTGKKLTVTCSQNMNHEYMSWYRQDPGLGLRQIYYSMNVEVTDKGDVPEGYKVSRKEKRNFPLILESPSPNQTSLYFCASSRPGLELFFGSGTQLSVL.

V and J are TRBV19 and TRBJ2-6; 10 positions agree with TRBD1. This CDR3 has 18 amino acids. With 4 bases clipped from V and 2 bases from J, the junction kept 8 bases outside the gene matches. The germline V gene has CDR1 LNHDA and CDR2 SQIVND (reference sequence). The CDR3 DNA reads TGTGCCAGTAGTACCCGGGACAGGGGTCTCACTGGGGCCAACGTCCTGACTTTC. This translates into CASSTRDRGLTGANVLTF.

As DNA, the CDR3 is TGTGCCAGCAGCTACTCCGGGACTTCTAGCTCCTACAATGAGCAGTTCTTC. Its protein product is CASSYSGTSSSYNEQFF. The rearrangement joins TRBV7-9 to TRBJ2-1; D is perhaps TRBD2 (6 bases). Germline V gene sequence: CDR1 SEHNR, CDR2 FQNEAQ (reference sequence). The CDR3 runs 17 residues. V lost 4 bases and J lost 0, with 16 bases in between. The whole variable domain, filled in from reference TRBV7-9 and TRBJ2-1, reads DTGVSQNPRHKITKRGQNVTFRCDPISEHNRLYWYRQTLGQGPEFLTYFQNEAQLEKSRLLSDRFSAERPKGSFSTLEIQRTEQGDSAMYLCASSYSGTSSSYNEQFFGPGTRLTVL.

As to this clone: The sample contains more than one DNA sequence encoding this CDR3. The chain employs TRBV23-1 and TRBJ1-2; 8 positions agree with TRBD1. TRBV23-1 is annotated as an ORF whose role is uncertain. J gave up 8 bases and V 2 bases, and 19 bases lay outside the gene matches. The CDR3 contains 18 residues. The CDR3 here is CASSQAGQGKLRVEGYTF. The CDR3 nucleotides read TGCGCCAGCAGTCAAGCCGGACAGGGTAAATTGAGGGTTGAAGGCTACACCTTC.

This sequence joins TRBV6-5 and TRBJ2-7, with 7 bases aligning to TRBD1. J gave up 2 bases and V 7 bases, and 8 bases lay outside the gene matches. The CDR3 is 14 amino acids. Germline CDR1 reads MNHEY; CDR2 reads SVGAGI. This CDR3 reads CASTHRGDPYEQYF. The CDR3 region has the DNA TGTGCCAGCACCCACAGGGGAGATCCCTACGAGCAGTACTTC.

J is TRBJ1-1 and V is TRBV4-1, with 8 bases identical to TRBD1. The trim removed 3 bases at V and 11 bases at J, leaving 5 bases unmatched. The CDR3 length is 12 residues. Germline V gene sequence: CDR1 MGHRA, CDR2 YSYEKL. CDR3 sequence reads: CASSHGQGSAFF. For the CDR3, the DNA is TGCGCCAGCAGCCATGGACAGGGATCGGCTTTCTTT.

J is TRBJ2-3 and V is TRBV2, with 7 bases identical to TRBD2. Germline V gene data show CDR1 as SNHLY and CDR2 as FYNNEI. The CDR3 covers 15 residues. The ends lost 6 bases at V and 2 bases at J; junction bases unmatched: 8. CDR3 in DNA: TGTGCCAGCAGCCGAGCGGGGTCTGACACAGATACGCAGTATTTT. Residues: CASSRAGSDTDTQYF.

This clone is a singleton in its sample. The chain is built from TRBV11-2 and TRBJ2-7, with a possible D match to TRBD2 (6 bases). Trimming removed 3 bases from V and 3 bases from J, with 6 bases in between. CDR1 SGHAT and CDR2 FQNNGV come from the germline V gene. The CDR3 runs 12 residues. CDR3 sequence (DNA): TGTGCCAGCAGCTTGCGGGACTACGAGCAGTACTTC. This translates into CASSLRDYEQYF.

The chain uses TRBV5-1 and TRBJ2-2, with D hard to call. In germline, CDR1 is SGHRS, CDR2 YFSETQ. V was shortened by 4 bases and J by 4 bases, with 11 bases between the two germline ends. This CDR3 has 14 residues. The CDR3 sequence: CASSLQTRTGELFF. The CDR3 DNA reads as TGCGCCAGCAGCCTACAGACCCGCACCGGGGAGCTGTTTTTT.

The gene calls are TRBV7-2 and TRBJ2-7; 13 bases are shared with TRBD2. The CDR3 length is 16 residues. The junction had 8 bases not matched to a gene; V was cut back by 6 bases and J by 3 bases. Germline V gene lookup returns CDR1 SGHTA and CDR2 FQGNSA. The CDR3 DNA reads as TGTGCCAGCAGTCCAAGGACTAGCGGGGGCCTCTACGAGCAGTACTTC. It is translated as CASSPRTSGGLYEQYF. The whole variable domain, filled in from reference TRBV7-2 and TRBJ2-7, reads GAGVSQSPSNKVTEKGKDVELRCDPISGHTALYWYRQSLGQGLEFLIYFQGNSAPDKSGLPSDRFSAERTGGSVSTLTIQRTQQEDSAVYLCASSPRTSGGLYEQYFGPGTRLTVT.

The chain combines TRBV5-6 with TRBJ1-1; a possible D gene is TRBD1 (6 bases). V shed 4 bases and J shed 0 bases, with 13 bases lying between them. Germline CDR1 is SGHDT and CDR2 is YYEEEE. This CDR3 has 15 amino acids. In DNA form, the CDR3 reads TGTGCCAGCAGCACTCCTAGGGGGATGAACACTGAAGCTTTCTTT. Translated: CASSTPRGMNTEAFF.

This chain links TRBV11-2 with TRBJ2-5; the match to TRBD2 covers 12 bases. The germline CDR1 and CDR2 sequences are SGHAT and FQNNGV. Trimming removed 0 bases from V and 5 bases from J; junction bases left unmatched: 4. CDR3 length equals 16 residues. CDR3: CASSLDLLAGGETQYF. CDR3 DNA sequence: TGTGCCAGCAGCTTAGATCTCCTAGCGGGGGGGGAGACCCAGTACTTC. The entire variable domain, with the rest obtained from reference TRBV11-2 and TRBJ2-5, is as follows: EAGVAQSPRYKIIEKRQSVAFWCNPISGHATLYWYQQILGQGPKLLIQFQNNGVVDDSQLPKDRFSAERLKGVDSTLKIQPAKLEDSAVYLCASSLDLLAGGETQYFGPGTRLLVL.

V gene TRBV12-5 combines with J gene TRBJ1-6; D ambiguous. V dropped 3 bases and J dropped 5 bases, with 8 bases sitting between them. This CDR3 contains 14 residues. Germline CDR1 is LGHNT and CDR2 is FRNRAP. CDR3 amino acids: CASGFGQDNSPLHF. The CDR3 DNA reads TGTGCTAGTGGTTTTGGCCAGGATAATTCACCCCTCCACTTT.

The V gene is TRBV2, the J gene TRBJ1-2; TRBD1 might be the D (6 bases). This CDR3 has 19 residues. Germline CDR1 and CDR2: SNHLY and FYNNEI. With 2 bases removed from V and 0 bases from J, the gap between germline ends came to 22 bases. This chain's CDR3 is CASSELWRQGTKANYGYTF. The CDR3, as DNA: TGTGCCAGCAGTGAACTCTGGCGTCAGGGGACTAAGGCTAACTATGGCTACACCTTC.

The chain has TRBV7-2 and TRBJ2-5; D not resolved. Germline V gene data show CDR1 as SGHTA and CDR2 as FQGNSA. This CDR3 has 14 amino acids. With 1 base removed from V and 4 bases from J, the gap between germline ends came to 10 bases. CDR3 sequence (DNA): TGTGCCAGCAGCTTAGACCCTAGGATAGAGACCCAGTACTTC. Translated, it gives CASSLDPRIETQYF.

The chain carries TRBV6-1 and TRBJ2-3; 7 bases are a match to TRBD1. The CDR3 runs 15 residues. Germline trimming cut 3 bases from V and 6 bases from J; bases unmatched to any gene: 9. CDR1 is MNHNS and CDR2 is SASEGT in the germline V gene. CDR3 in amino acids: CASSETGNPYDTQYF. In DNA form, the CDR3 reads TGTGCCAGCAGTGAGACAGGGAATCCATACGATACGCAGTATTTT.

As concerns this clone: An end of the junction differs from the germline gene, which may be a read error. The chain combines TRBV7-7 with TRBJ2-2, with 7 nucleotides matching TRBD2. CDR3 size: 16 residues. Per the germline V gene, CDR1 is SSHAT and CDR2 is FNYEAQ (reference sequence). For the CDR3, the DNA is TGTGCTAGCAGCTCCTCGGGACTACGAGGCACCGGGGAGCTGTTTTTT. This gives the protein CASSSSGLRGTGELFF.

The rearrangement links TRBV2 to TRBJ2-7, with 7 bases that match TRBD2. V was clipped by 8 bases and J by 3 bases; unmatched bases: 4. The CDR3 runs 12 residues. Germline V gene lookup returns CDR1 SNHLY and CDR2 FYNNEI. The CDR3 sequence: CASGRGSYEQYF. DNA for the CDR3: TGTGCCAGCGGGCGGGGGAGCTACGAGCAGTACTTC. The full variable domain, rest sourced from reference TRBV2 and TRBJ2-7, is EPEVTQTPSHQVTQMGQEVILRCVPISNHLYFYWYRQILGQKVEFLVSFYNNEISEKSEIFDDQFSVERPDGSNFTLKIRSTKLEDSAMYFCASGRGSYEQYFGPGTRLTVT.

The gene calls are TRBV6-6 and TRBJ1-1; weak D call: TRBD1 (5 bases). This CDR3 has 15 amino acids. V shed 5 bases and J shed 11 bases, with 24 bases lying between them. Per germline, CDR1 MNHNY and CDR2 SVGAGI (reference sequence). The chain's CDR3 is CASSTPEGPGFEAFF. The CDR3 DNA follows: TGTGCCAGCAGTACGCCGGAGGGGCCGGGATTTGAGGCTTTCTTT.

The DNA for the CDR3 is TGTGCCAGCGGTGCGTCGTGGGAGAGCACAGATACGCAGTATTTT. This encodes CASGASWESTDTQYF. The V and J genes are TRBV25-1 and TRBJ2-3; D possibly corresponds to TRBD2 (5 bases). The CDR3 is 15 residues long. Trimming took 8 bases from V and 0 from J, leaving 15 bases between them. The germline V gene encodes CDR1 MGHDK and CDR2 SYGVNS. The variable domain in full, completed from reference TRBV25-1 and TRBJ2-3, reads EADIYQTPRYLVIGTGKKITLECSQTMGHDKMYWYQQDPGMELHLIHYSYGVNSTEKGDLSSESTVSRIRTEHFPLTLESARPSHTSQYLCASGASWESTDTQYFGPGTRLTVL.

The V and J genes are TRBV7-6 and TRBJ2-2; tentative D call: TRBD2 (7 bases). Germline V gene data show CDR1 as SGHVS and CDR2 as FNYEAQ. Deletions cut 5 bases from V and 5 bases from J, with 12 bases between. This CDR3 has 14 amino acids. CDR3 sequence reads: CASSGGAGTGELFF. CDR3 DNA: TGTGCCAGCAGCGGGGGGGCTGGGACCGGGGAGCTGTTTTTT.

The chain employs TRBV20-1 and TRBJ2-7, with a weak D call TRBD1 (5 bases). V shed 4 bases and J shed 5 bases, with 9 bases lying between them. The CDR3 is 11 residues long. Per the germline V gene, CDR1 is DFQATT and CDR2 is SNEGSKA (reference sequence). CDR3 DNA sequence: TGCAGTGCTATTACAGGCAACGAGCAGTACTTC. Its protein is CSAITGNEQYF.

The CDR3 DNA is TGTGCCAGCAGCCAAGAAGGCGGTAGCTCGTATGGCTACACCTTC. Residues: CASSQEGGSSYGYTF. The J gene is TRBJ1-2, the V gene TRBV4-2; D not certain. The ends were cut back, 0 bases at V and 5 bases at J, with 13 bases in the middle. The germline gives CDR1 LGHNA, CDR2 YNFKEQ. The CDR3 has 15 amino acids.

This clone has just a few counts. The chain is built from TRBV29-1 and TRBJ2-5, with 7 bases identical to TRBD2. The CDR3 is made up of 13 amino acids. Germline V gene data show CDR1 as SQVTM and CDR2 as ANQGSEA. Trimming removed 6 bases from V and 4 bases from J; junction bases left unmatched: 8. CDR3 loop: CSVGGDRAETQYF. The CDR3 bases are TGCAGCGTGGGGGGGGACCGAGCAGAGACCCAGTACTTC. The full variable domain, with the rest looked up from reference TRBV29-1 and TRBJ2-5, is SAVISQKPSRDICQRGTSLTIQCQVDSQVTMMFWYRQQPGQSLTLIATANQGSEATYESGFVIDKFPISRPNLTFSTLTVSNMSPEDSSIYLCSVGGDRAETQYFGPGTRLLVL.

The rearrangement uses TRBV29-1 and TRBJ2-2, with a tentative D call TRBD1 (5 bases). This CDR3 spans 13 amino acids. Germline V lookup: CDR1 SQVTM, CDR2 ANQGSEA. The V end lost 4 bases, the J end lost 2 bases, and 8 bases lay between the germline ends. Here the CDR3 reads CSVGQGNTGELFF. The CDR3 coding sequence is TGCAGCGTTGGTCAGGGTAACACCGGGGAGCTGTTTTTT.